The 14 T cell receptor beta chains below all came from one sample that was sequenced in a study of somatic mutations in cytotoxic T cells in rheumatoid arthritis. The method was immunoSEQ multiplex PCR; TCRdb's version includes in-frame clones alone and lacks a portion of them. The data contain about 10,000 clones, around four fifths of them singletons. Sequencing was performed on CD8+ T cells sorted from blood. These receptors were collected from a man aged 50 to 60 in good health.

This chain links TRBV10-3 with TRBJ2-3, with D unclear. The CDR3 spans 15 residues. Germline CDR1 is ENHRY and CDR2 is SYGVKD. V was shortened by 0 bases and J by 4 bases, with 11 bases between the two germline ends. CDR3 DNA: TGTGCCATCAGTGAGTCTCAAGCCCCCGCAGATACGCAGTATTTT. Translated, it gives CAISESQAPADTQYF.

V gene TRBV25-1 combines with J gene TRBJ1-2; TRBD1 might be the D (5 bases). Germline V gene lookup returns CDR1 MGHDK and CDR2 SYGVNS. This CDR3 is built from 14 residues. V was pared by 5 bases and J by 0 bases, with 10 bases between. DNA for the CDR3: TGTGCCAGCAGTCCCCGGGGGTCTAACTATGGCTACACCTTC. Its protein product is CASSPRGSNYGYTF.

This clone is large. V and J are TRBV7-2 and TRBJ2-5, with TRBD1 matching over 8 bases. V trimming: 5 bases; J trimming: 2 bases; junction bases outside the gene matches: 10. CDR3 length: 16 residues. The germline CDR1 and CDR2 sequences are SGHTA and FQGNSA. The CDR3 loop reads CASSLGQGGGQETQYF. The CDR3 nucleotides read TGTGCCAGCAGCCTCGGACAGGGTGGAGGGCAAGAGACCCAGTACTTC.

A few counts support this clone. The rearrangement uses TRBV5-6 and TRBJ1-1; D unresolved. Germline V gene data show CDR1 as SGHDT and CDR2 as YYEEEE. V was clipped by 2 bases and J by 2 bases, with 7 bases between them. The CDR3 sequence is 13 residues long. CDR3 sequence: CASSFQANTEAFF. The CDR3 bases are TGTGCCAGCAGCTTCCAGGCAAACACTGAAGCTTTCTTT. The entire variable domain, with the rest obtained from reference TRBV5-6 and TRBJ1-1, is as follows: DAGVTQSPTHLIKTRGQQVTLRCSPKSGHDTVSWYQQALGQGPQFIFQYYEEEERQRGNFPDRFSGHQFPNYSSELNVNALLLGDSALYLCASSFQANTEAFFGQGTRLTVV.

The chain couples TRBV14 to TRBJ1-2, with D unclear. There are 13 residues in the CDR3. Per the germline V gene, CDR1 is SGHDN and CDR2 is FVKESK. Between the trimmed V and J ends, which lost 4 bases and 4 bases, there was a span of 10 bases. CDR3 sequence reads: CASSLTEAYGYTF. The CDR3 DNA reads as TGTGCCAGCAGCCTAACGGAGGCCTATGGCTACACCTTC.

This clone has just one count. The V gene is TRBV13, the J gene TRBJ2-4, with 8 bases matching TRBD1. Germline V gene data show CDR1 as PRHDT and CDR2 as FYEKMQ (reference sequence). Trimming removed 0 bases from V and 8 bases from J; junction bases left unmatched: 6. The length of the CDR3 is 15 residues. CDR3 amino acids: CASSLGQGVGDIQYF. CDR3 DNA sequence: TGTGCCAGCAGCTTAGGACAGGGGGTGGGTGACATTCAGTACTTC.

The rearrangement joins TRBV27 to TRBJ2-7, with a tentative D call TRBD1 (6 bases). The CDR3 extends over 13 amino acids. Germline V CDR1 and CDR2: MNHEY, SMNVEV (reference sequence). With 1 base removed from V and 7 bases from J, the gap between germline ends came to 11 bases. The CDR3 loop is CASSLYRAGEQYF. DNA for the CDR3: TGTGCCAGCAGTTTATACAGGGCTGGGGAGCAGTACTTC.

The chain uses TRBV6-4 and TRBJ1-1, with no clear D. With 4 bases removed from V and 8 bases from J, the gap between germline ends came to 8 bases. The CDR3 spans 11 residues. Per the germline V gene, CDR1 is MRHNA and CDR2 is SNTAGT. CDR3 amino acids: CASSGGGEAFF. The CDR3 DNA sequence: TGTGCCAGCAGTGGGGGAGGGGAAGCTTTCTTT.

The chain carries TRBV9 and TRBJ2-1; 8 bases map to TRBD2. Germline V gene lookup returns CDR1 SGDLS and CDR2 YYNGEE. The V and J ends lost 0 bases and 5 bases, in that order; junction bases with no gene match: 19. This CDR3 is 20 amino acids long. DNA for the CDR3: TGTGCCAGCAGCGTAGGAATCCGGGGGGGTGACCTAACATCCGACAATGAGCAGTTCTTC. Encoded protein: CASSVGIRGGDLTSDNEQFF.

About this clone itself: Its ends do not fully match the called genes, so a read error is possible. This chain uses TRBV11-2 with TRBJ1-2; D is perhaps TRBD1 (6 bases). Per the germline V gene, CDR1 is SGHAT and CDR2 is FQNNGV. The CDR3 spans 14 residues. CDR3 residues: CASSLLGGAQALSF. CDR3 DNA: TGTGCCAGCAGCTTATTGGGGGGGGCGCAGGCTCTCTCCTTC.

The chain employs TRBV2 and TRBJ2-5; the match to TRBD2 covers 14 bases. This CDR3 has 15 residues. The trim removed 1 base at V and 10 bases at J, leaving 5 bases unmatched. Germline V lookup: CDR1 SNHLY, CDR2 FYNNEI. DNA of the CDR3: TGTGCCAGCAGTGAAGGACTAGCGGGGGGGATGGACCAGTACTTC. It translates to CASSEGLAGGMDQYF.

This chain links TRBV7-2 with TRBJ2-5; D unresolved. This CDR3 comprises 14 residues. Deletions cut 1 base from V and 0 bases from J, with 6 bases between. The germline gives CDR1 SGHTA, CDR2 FQGNSA. CDR3 residues: CASSLVTDQETQYF. In DNA, the CDR3 is TGTGCCAGCAGCTTAGTCACAGACCAAGAGACCCAGTACTTC.

The V gene is TRBV7-8, the J gene TRBJ2-2, with TRBD2 matching 7 bases. Germline lookup yields CDR1 SGHVS and CDR2 FQNEAQ. V trimming: 10 bases; J trimming: 3 bases; junction bases outside the gene matches: 14. This CDR3 has 16 residues. The CDR3: CATHARSGKYTGELFF. DNA for the CDR3: TGTGCCACACACGCTCGCAGCGGGAAGTACACCGGGGAGCTGTTTTTT.

V and J are TRBV2 and TRBJ2-1; 11 positions match TRBD2. The CDR3 is 16 residues long. Germline lookup yields CDR1 SNHLY and CDR2 FYNNEI. V lost 8 bases, J lost 0 bases, and 6 bases stayed unmatched. The CDR3 region has the DNA TGTGCCAGCTGGTCTAGCGGGAGGAGCTCCTACAATGAGCAGTTCTTC. Its protein product is CASWSSGRSSYNEQFF.